These T cell receptor beta chains were read from a single sample in a study of cytomegalovirus exposure and HLA in healthy donors. Assay: immunoSEQ multiplex PCR; the TCRdb copy retains only in-frame clones and omits some. The sample records 100,000 or so clones, 75% to 85% being singletons. Sequenced sample: PBMCs. The source of these receptors is a man younger than 45 in good health and CMV-seronegative. The CDR3 runs from the conserved cysteine through the conserved F or W. The D gene is left open where the match is weak. A clone size is listed for some rows: how often the clone was seen (once, few, many), or a class if it is expanded.

cdr3_nt	cdr3_aa	clone_size	j_call	v_call	d_call
TGTGCCAGCAGCATAGACAGGTCCAATGAAAAACTGTTTTTT	CASSIDRSNEKLFF	NA	TRBJ1-4	TRBV7-2	NA
TGTGCCAGCAGAAACGGGTTAAATAGCAATCAGCCCCAGCATTTT	CASRNGLNSNQPQHF	NA	TRBJ1-5	TRBV6-5	NA
TGCGCCAGCAGCCAAGAGCAGGGGAAAGAGACCCAGTACTTC	CASSQEQGKETQYF	NA	TRBJ2-5	TRBV4-3	NA
TGCGCCAGCAGCCCGGCGTGGGGCTTGAACACTGAAGCTTTCTTT	CASSPAWGLNTEAFF	NA	TRBJ1-1	TRBV5-1	NA
TGTGCCAGCAGTGGGATGGACAGGGACGGCTACACCTTC	CASSGMDRDGYTF	few	TRBJ1-2	TRBV27	TRBD1
TGTGCCAGCAGTTACCCACAACCGGGGGGGAGCACTGAAGCTTTCTTT	CASSYPQPGGSTEAFF	NA	TRBJ1-1	TRBV6-5	NA
TGTGCCAGCAGCGAGACCCGGACAGGGGTCGGGGAGACCCAGTACTTC	CASSETRTGVGETQYF	NA	TRBJ2-5	TRBV9	TRBD1
TGTGCCAGCACACCCGGGACTAGCGCGACCGATGAGCAGTTCTTC	CASTPGTSATDEQFF	NA	TRBJ2-1	TRBV27	TRBD2
TGTGCCACCTCCGGGACAGGTAATGAAGCTTTCTTT	CATSGTGNEAFF	once	TRBJ1-1	TRBV15	TRBD1
TGCAGCGTACGGGACAGATCCATGAACACTGAAGCTTTCTTT	CSVRDRSMNTEAFF	NA	TRBJ1-1	TRBV29-1	TRBD1
TGTGCCAGCAGCCAAGGGGCTAGCGGGAGGGTTGGCACAGATACGCAGTATTTT	CASSQGASGRVGTDTQYF	once	TRBJ2-3	TRBV4-2	TRBD2
TGCGCCAGCAGCTTGGCCGCTGATCGACTCTCTGGAAACACCATATATTTT	CASSLAADRLSGNTIYF	NA	TRBJ1-3	TRBV5-1	NA
TGCGCCAGCAGCCCGAACATTGCGCGGGGCGAAGGGGAGACCCAGTACTTC	CASSPNIARGEGETQYF	NA	TRBJ2-5	TRBV4-1	NA
TGCAGCGTTGAAGAGGGAGGGAACTACGAGCAGTACTTC	CSVEEGGNYEQYF	NA	TRBJ2-7	TRBV29-1	TRBD2
TGTGCCAGCAGCTCCGGCTACGAGCAGTACTTC	CASSSGYEQYF	NA	TRBJ2-7	TRBV5-8	NA
TGTGCCAGTAGTATAGATCAGGAATCAGATACGCAGTATTTT	CASSIDQESDTQYF	NA	TRBJ2-3	TRBV19	NA
TGTGCCACCAGCAGAGACCTGGGCTCAGGAGAGCAGTACTTC	CATSRDLGSGEQYF	NA	TRBJ2-7	TRBV15	NA
TGTGCCAGCAGCTTAGGAGGGGGACCCGCAGCCCAGCATTTT	CASSLGGGPAAQHF	NA	TRBJ1-5	TRBV7-9	NA
TGTGCCAGCAGGGGGACAGGGGGCCACCTTTTC	CASRGTGGHLF	few	TRBJ2-7	TRBV7-9	TRBD1
TGTGCCTGGAGTTCGCGAAGGGTACTAGCGGGGGGGGAGCAGTTCTTC	CAWSSRRVLAGGEQFF	NA	TRBJ2-1	TRBV30	TRBD2
TGCAGCGTTGGAAGACAGTCCTACGAGCAGTACTTC	CSVGRQSYEQYF	NA	TRBJ2-7	TRBV29-1	NA
TGTGCCAGCACTCCAGGGTGGAACACTGAAGCTTTCTTT	CASTPGWNTEAFF	NA	TRBJ1-1	TRBV6-1	NA
TGTGCCAGCAGCCCTGAGGGCGGGAGCCTAGAGACCCAGTACTTC	CASSPEGGSLETQYF	NA	TRBJ2-5	TRBV6-4	TRBD2
TGTGCCAGCAGCTTAGACGGGACAGGGAGCTCCTACGAGCAGTACTTC	CASSLDGTGSSYEQYF	NA	TRBJ2-7	TRBV7-6	TRBD1
TGTGCCAGCAGCGTAGGGGAGGATCGGAATCAGCCCCAGCATTTT	CASSVGEDRNQPQHF	NA	TRBJ1-5	TRBV9	NA
TGTGCCAGTAGTATCGACCCCAGAGGGGATACGCAGTATTTT	CASSIDPRGDTQYF	NA	TRBJ2-3	TRBV19	NA
TGCGCCAGCAGCCATCCAGCGGGGAGCTCCTACAATGAGCAGTTCTTC	CASSHPAGSSYNEQFF	NA	TRBJ2-1	TRBV4-1	TRBD2
TGCGCCAGCAGCCAAGATCTACAGGGATATGAAGCTTTCTTT	CASSQDLQGYEAFF	few	TRBJ1-1	TRBV4-3	NA
TGTGCCAGCAGCTTTCACGGGTACTACAATGAGCAGTTCTTC	CASSFHGYYNEQFF	many	TRBJ2-1	TRBV7-3	NA
TGTGCCAGTAGTCACAGACTAGCGGGGACCTCCTACAATGAGCAGTTCTTC	CASSHRLAGTSYNEQFF	NA	TRBJ2-1	TRBV19	TRBD2
TGTGCCAGCAGCTTAGAAGGGACAGGGGGAGTAGATACGCAGTATTTT	CASSLEGTGGVDTQYF	NA	TRBJ2-3	TRBV7-2	TRBD1
TGTGCCAGCAGTTTATTGGGGGACTCTAGCGGGGACGATGAGCAGTTCTTC	CASSLLGDSSGDDEQFF	NA	TRBJ2-1	TRBV28	TRBD2
TGCAGCGTGAAGGGTCTGGGGACAGGGACTGACAATGAGCAGTTCTTC	CSVKGLGTGTDNEQFF	NA	TRBJ2-1	TRBV29-1	TRBD1
TGTGCCAGCAGCGGCAGACAGGGACCGGAGACCCAGTACTTC	CASSGRQGPETQYF	NA	TRBJ2-5	TRBV9	TRBD1
TGCGCCAGCAGCCAAGATCGGGAAGCGAGGCCCCAGCATTTT	CASSQDREARPQHF	NA	TRBJ1-5	TRBV4-3	NA
TGTGCCAGCAGGATGGGGACTAGCGAAAGCACAGATACGCAGTATTTT	CASRMGTSESTDTQYF	NA	TRBJ2-3	TRBV5-4	TRBD2
TGTGCCAGTAGTATCGGCGGGGCCCGCTACGAGCAGTACTTC	CASSIGGARYEQYF	NA	TRBJ2-7	TRBV19	NA
TGTGCCAGCAGCTTGGTCCCAGCGGGCGGCGAGCAGTACTTC	CASSLVPAGGEQYF	few	TRBJ2-7	TRBV5-4	NA
TGTGCCAGCAGCGTAGTTACGAGTACTGAAGCTTTCTTT	CASSVVTSTEAFF	once	TRBJ1-1	TRBV9	NA
TGTGCCAGCAGCACAGGGAATGGCTACACCTTC	CASSTGNGYTF	NA	TRBJ1-2	TRBV2	NA
TGTGCCACGACCAGGGACTCTACCTACGAGCAGTACTTC	CATTRDSTYEQYF	NA	TRBJ2-7	TRBV28	NA
TGTGCCAGCAGTTTCGGGACTAGCGGGTCCTACGAGCAGTACTTC	CASSFGTSGSYEQYF	once	TRBJ2-7	TRBV27	TRBD2
TGTGCCAGCAGCTTAGCCGGGACTAGTAACACAGATACGCAGTATTTT	CASSLAGTSNTDTQYF	once	TRBJ2-3	TRBV7-2	TRBD2
TGTGCCACCAGCAGGCCACCGGGACTAAAAGACAATGAGCAGTTCTTC	CATSRPPGLKDNEQFF	NA	TRBJ2-1	TRBV15	TRBD2
TGTGCCAGCTCCCTAGGGACATTAGGCAATCAGCCCCAGCATTTT	CASSLGTLGNQPQHF	NA	TRBJ1-5	TRBV18	NA
TGTGCCAGTAGTGAGGCTTCTGAGCAGTTCTTC	CASSEASEQFF	NA	TRBJ2-1	TRBV19	NA
TGTGCCAGCAGCTTAACTACGGGGGTGGGAACTAATGAAAAACTGTTTTTT	CASSLTTGVGTNEKLFF	NA	TRBJ1-4	TRBV7-8	NA
TGTGCCAGCAGCTTGTGGGTAGCGGGAAACACCATATATTTT	CASSLWVAGNTIYF	NA	TRBJ1-3	TRBV5-6	NA
TGTGCCAGCAGAAGACAGGGTGGCAATCAGCCCCAGCATTTT	CASRRQGGNQPQHF	NA	TRBJ1-5	TRBV6-1	TRBD1
TGTGCCAGTAGTCCTAGGGACAGGTCAAACTCTGAAGCTTTCTTT	CASSPRDRSNSEAFF	once	TRBJ1-1	TRBV19	TRBD1
TGTGCCAGCAGCTTGGGGGACACAAACTCTGGAAACACCATATATTTT	CASSLGDTNSGNTIYF	once	TRBJ1-3	TRBV5-6	NA
TGTGCCAGCAGTGCGTCGGACAGCGGAAACACCATATATTTT	CASSASDSGNTIYF	NA	TRBJ1-3	TRBV27	NA
TGCAGCGTTGAATTTGGAATGGCAGGCACTGAAGCTTTCTTT	CSVEFGMAGTEAFF	NA	TRBJ1-1	TRBV29-1	NA
TGTGCCAGTAGTCCCGGGACTAGCGGGGGAGATCTTAAGTTCTTC	CASSPGTSGGDLKFF	few	TRBJ2-1	TRBV19	TRBD2